Given below is one T cell receptor (beta chain) in context. Its antigen is as yet unknown. This specimen belongs to a study of blood T cells in healthy people across ages. General study results and limits: Higher diversity and more naive CD4+ cells were features of long-lived donors, compared to aged donors. Diversity estimates from one million T cells were considered underestimates.

The CDR3 contains 13 residues. Germline V lookup: CDR1 KGHSH, CDR2 LQKENI. A J-beta primer mix and a sample-barcoded 5' primer were used in a second PCR of roughly 7 to 12 cycles. Each CDR3 protein gets one entry after TCRdb re-called the 5' RACE reads with MiXCR. The sample includes roughly 1,500,000 distinct CDR3 sequences, 40% to 50% seen only once; the top ten take roughly 8.2%. The J gene is TRBJ2-5, the V gene TRBV18; the D is unclear. The DNA end is more similar to TRBJ2-7, so the J call may be wrong. This TCR came from a young woman in good health. Specimen: blood. The CDR3 coding sequence is TGTGCCAGCTCACCCACGGGTGTGGACGAGCAGTACTTC. Its translation: CASSPTGVDEQYF.